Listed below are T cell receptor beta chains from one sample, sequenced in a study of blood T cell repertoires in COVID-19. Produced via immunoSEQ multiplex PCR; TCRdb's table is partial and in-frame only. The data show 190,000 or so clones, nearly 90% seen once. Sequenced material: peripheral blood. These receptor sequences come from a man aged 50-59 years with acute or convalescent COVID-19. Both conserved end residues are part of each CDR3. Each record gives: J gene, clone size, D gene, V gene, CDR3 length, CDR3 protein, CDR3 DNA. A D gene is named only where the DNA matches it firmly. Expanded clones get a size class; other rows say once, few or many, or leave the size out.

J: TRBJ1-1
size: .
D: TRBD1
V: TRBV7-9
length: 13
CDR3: CASTQGANTEAFF
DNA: TGTGCCAGCACACAGGGGGCGAACACTGAAGCTTTCTTT

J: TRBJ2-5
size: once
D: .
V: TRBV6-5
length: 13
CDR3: CATSGERAQTQYF
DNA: TGTGCCACTTCGGGGGAGAGGGCTCAGACCCAGTACTTC

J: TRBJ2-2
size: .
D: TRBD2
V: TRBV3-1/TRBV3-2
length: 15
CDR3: CASSPLSGSPGELFF
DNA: TGTGCCAGCAGCCCCCTTAGCGGGAGTCCCGGGGAGCTGTTTTTT

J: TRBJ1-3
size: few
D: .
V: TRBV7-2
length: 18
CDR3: CASSLSFLPGGGQNTIYF
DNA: TGTGCCAGCAGCTTAAGTTTCCTGCCGGGAGGGGGACAAAACACCATATATTTT

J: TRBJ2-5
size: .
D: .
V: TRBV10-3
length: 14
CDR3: CAISRGQQQETQYF
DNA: TGTGCCATCAGCAGGGGACAACAGCAAGAGACCCAGTACTTC

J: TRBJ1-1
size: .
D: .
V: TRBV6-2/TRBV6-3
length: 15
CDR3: CASSYGGQTHTEAFF
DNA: TGTGCCAGCAGTTACGGAGGGCAGACACACACTGAAGCTTTCTTT

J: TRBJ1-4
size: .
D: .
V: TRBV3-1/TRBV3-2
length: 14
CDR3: CASRPGDPDEKLFF
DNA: TGTGCCAGCAGGCCAGGGGATCCGGATGAAAAACTGTTTTTT

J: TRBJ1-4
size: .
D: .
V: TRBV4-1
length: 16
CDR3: CASSQGTIATNEKLFF
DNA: TGCGCCAGCAGCCAAGGGACAATAGCAACTAATGAAAAACTGTTTTTT

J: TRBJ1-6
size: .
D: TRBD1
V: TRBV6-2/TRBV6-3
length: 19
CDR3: CASSYLAGTASSYNSPLHF
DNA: TGTGCCAGCAGTTACCTCGCCGGGACAGCAAGCTCCTATAATTCACCCCTCCACTTT

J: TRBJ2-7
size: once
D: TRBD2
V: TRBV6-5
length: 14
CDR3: CALAGTSGSYEQYF
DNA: TGTGCCTTAGCCGGGACTAGCGGGAGTTACGAGCAGTACTTC

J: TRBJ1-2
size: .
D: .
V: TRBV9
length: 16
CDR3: CASSVDGTGGTYGYTF
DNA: TGTGCCAGCAGCGTAGATGGGACGGGAGGAACCTATGGCTACACCTTC

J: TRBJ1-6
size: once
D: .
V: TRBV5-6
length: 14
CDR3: CASSLEQLGSPLHF
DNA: TGTGCCAGCAGCTTGGAACAGCTTGGTTCACCCCTCCACTTT

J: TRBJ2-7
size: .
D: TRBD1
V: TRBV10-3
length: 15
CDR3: CAISDLGQGNYEQYF
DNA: TGTGCCATCAGTGACCTCGGACAGGGAAACTACGAGCAGTACTTC

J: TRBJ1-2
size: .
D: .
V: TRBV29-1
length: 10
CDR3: CSAYDYGYTF
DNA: TGCAGCGCGTATGACTATGGCTACACCTTC

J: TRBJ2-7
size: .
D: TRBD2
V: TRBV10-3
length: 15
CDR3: CAISGAGTSDHEQYF
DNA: TGTGCCATCAGTGGTGCCGGGACTAGCGACCACGAGCAGTACTTC

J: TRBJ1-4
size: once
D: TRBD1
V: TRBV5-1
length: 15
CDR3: CASRQQGGTNEKLFF
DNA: TGCGCCAGCAGACAACAGGGGGGGACTAATGAAAAACTGTTTTTT

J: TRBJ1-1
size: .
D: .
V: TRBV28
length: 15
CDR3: CASSNGGQGDTEAFF
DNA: TGTGCCAGCAGTAACGGGGGGCAAGGGGACACTGAAGCTTTCTTT

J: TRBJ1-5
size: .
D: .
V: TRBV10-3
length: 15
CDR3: CAISESIQSNQPQHF
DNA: TGTGCCATCAGTGAGAGCATACAGAGCAATCAGCCCCAGCATTTT

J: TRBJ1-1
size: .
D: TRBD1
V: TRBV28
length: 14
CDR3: CASSPHGTVTFAFF
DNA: TGTGCCAGCAGTCCTCACGGGACAGTTACGTTCGCTTTCTTT

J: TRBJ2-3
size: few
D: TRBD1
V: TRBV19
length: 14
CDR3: CASSRGQDSDTQYF
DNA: TGTGCCAGTAGTAGGGGACAGGATTCGGATACGCAGTATTTT